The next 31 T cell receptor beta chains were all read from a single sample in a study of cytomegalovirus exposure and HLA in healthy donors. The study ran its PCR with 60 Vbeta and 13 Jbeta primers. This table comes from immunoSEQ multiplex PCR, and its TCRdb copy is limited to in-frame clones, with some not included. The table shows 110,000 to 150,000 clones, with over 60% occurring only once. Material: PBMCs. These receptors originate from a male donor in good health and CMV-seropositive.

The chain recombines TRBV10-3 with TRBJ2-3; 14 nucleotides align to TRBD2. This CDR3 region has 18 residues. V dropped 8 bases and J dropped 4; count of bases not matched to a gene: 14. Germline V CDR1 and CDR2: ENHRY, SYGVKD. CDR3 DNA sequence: TGTGCCATCGCAACCGGGACTAGCGGGAGTTCTGGGGCAGATACGCAGTATTTT. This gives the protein CAIATGTSGSSGADTQYF.

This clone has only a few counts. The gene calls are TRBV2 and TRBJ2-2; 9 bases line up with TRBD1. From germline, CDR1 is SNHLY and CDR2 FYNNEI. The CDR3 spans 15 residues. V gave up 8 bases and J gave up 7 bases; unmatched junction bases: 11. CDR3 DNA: TGTGCCAGCCGGGGGGACAGGGTATCTAACGGGGAGCTGTTTTTT. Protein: CASRGDRVSNGELFF.

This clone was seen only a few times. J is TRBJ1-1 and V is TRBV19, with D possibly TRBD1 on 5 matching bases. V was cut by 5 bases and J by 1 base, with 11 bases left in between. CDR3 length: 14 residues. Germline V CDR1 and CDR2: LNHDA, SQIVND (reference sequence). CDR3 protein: CASSPTRENTEAFF. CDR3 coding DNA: TGTGCCAGTAGTCCCACCAGGGAGAACACTGAAGCTTTCTTT.

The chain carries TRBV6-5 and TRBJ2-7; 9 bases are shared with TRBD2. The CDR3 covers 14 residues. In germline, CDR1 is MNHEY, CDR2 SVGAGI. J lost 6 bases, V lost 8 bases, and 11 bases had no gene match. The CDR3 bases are TGTGCCAGCGGGGTGGCGGGAGGGCCGTTCGAGCAGTACTTC. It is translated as CASGVAGGPFEQYF.

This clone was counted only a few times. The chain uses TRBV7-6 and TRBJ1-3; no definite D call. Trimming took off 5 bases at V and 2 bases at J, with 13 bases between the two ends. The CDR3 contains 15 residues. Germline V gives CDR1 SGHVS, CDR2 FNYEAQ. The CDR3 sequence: CASSQQTSPGNTIYF. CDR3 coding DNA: TGTGCCAGCAGCCAACAGACAAGTCCTGGAAACACCATATATTTT.

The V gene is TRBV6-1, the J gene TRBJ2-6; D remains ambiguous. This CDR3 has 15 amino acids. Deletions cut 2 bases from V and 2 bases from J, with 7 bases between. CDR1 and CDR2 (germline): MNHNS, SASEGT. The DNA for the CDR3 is TGTGCCAGCAGTGAATCCCAGGCTGGGGCCAACGTCCTGACTTTC. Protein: CASSESQAGANVLTF.

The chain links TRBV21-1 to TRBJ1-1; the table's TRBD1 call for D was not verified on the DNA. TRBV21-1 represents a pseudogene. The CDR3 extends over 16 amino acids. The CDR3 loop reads CASSVGPFDRTPEAFF. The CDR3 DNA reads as TGTGCCAGCAGCGTAGGCCCTTTCGACAGGACTCCTGAAGCTTTCTTT.

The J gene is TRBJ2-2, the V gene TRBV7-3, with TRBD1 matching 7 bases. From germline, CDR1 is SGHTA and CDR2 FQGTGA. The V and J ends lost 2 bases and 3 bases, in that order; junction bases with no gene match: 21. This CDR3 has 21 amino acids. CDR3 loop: CASSLGVRVTSTGVDTGELFF. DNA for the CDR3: TGTGCCAGCAGCTTAGGGGTTCGGGTTACTAGTACAGGGGTGGACACCGGGGAGCTGTTTTTT.

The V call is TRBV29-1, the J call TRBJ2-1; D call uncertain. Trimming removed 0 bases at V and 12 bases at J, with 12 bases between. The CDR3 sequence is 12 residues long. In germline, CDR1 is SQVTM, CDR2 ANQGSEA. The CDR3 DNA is TGCAGCGTTGAAGAGGAGAACACTGGGCAGTTCTTC. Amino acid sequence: CSVEEENTGQFF.

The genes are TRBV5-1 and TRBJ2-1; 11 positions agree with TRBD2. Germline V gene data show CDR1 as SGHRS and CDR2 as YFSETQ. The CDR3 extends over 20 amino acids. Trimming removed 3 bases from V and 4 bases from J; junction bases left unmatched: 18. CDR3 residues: CASSSGGVEVGTSGYNEQFF. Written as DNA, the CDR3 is TGCGCCAGCAGCTCCGGAGGGGTCGAGGTTGGGACTAGCGGTTACAATGAGCAGTTCTTC.

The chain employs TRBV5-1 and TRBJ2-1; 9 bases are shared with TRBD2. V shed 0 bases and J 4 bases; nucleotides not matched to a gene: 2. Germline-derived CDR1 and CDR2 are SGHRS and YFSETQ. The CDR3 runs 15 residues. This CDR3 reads CASSLASGGYNEQFF. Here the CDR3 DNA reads TGCGCCAGCAGCTTGGCCAGCGGGGGGTACAATGAGCAGTTCTTC. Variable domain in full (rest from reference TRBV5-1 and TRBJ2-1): KAGVTQTPRYLIKTRGQQVTLSCSPISGHRSVSWYQQTPGQGLQFLFEYFSETQRNKGNFPGRFSGRQFSNSRSEMNVSTLELGDSALYLCASSLASGGYNEQFFGPGTRLTVL.

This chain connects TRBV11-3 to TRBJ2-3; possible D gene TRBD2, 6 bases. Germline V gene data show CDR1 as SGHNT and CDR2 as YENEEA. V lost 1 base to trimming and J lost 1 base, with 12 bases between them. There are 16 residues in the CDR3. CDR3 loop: CASSLGLGGGTDTQYF. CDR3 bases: TGTGCCAGCAGCTTAGGTCTGGGGGGAGGCACAGATACGCAGTATTTT.

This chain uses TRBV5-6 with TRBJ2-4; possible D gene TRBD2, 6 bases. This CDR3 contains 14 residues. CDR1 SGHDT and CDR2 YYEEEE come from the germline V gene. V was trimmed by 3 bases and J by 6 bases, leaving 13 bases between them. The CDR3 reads CASSSQGSGNIQYF. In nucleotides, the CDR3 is TGTGCCAGCAGCTCCCAGGGTAGCGGAAACATTCAGTACTTC. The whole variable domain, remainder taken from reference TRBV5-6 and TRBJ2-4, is DAGVTQSPTHLIKTRGQQVTLRCSPKSGHDTVSWYQQALGQGPQFIFQYYEEEERQRGNFPDRFSGHQFPNYSSELNVNALLLGDSALYLCASSSQGSGNIQYFGAGTRLSVL.

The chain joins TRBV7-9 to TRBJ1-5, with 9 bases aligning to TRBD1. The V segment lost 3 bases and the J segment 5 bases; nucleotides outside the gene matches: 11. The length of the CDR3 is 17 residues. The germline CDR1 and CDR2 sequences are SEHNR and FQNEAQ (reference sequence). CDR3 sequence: CASSFETGTGSHQPQHF. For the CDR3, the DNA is TGTGCCAGCAGCTTTGAAACCGGGACAGGGTCTCATCAGCCCCAGCATTTT.

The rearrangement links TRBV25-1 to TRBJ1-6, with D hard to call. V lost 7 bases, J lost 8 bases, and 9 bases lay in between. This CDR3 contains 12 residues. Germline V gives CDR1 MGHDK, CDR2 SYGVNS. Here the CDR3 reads CASKDTYSPLHF. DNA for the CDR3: TGTGCCAGCAAAGACACCTATTCACCCCTCCACTTT.

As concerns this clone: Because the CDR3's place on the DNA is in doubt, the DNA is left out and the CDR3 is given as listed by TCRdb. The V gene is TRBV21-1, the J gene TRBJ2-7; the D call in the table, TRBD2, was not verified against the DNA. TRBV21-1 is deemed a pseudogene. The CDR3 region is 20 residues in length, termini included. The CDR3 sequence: CASSNGFFGHGSGTSYEQYF.

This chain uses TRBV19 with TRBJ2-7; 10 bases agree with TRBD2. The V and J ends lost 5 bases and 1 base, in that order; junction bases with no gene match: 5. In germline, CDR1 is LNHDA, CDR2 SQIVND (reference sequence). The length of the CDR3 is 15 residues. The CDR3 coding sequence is TGTGCCAGTAGTGTCCTAGCGGGGGATTCCTACGAGCAGTACTTC. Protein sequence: CASSVLAGDSYEQYF.

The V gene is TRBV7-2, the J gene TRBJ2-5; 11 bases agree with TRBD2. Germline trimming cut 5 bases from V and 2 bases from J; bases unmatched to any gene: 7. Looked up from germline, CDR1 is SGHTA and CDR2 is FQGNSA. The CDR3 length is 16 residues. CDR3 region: CASSTNLAGGQETQYF. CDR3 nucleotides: TGTGCCAGCAGCACAAACCTAGCGGGGGGACAAGAGACCCAGTACTTC.

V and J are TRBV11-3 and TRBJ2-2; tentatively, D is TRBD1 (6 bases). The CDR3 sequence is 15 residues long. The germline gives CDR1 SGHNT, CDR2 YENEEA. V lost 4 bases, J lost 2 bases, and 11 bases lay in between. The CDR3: CASSSQGTNTGELFF. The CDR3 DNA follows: TGTGCCAGCAGCTCGCAGGGGACAAACACCGGGGAGCTGTTTTTT.

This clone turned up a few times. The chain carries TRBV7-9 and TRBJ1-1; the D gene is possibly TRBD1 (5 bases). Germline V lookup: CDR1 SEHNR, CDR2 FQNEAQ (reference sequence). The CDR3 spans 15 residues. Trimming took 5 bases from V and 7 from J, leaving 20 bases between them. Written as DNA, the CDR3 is TGTGCCAGCAGCAATCGACAGTCCCTTAGTGATGAAGCTTTCTTT. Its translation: CASSNRQSLSDEAFF.

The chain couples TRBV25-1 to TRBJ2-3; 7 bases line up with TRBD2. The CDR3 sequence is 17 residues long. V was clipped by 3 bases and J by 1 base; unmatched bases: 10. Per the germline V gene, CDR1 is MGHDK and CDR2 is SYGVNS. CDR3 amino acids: CASSEGGVGGRTDTQYF. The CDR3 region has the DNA TGTGCCAGCAGTGAGGGGGGGGTTGGCGGCCGCACAGATACGCAGTATTTT. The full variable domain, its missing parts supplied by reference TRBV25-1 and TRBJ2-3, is EADIYQTPRYLVIGTGKKITLECSQTMGHDKMYWYQQDPGMELHLIHYSYGVNSTEKGDLSSESTVSRIRTEHFPLTLESARPSHTSQYLCASSEGGVGGRTDTQYFGPGTRLTVL.

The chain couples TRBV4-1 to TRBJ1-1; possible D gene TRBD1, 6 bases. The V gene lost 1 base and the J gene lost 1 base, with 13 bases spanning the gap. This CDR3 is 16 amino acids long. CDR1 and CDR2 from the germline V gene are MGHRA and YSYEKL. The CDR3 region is CASSQVTGKPNTEAFF. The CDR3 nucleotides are TGCGCCAGCAGCCAAGTTACAGGGAAACCGAACACTGAAGCTTTCTTT.

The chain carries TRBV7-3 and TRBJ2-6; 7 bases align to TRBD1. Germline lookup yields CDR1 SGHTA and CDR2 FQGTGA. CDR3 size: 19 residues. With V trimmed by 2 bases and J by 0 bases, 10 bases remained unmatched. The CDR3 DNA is TGTGCCAGCAGCTTAGTCGGGACAGCTCGCATCTCTGGGGCCAACGTCCTGACTTTC. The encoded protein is CASSLVGTARISGANVLTF.

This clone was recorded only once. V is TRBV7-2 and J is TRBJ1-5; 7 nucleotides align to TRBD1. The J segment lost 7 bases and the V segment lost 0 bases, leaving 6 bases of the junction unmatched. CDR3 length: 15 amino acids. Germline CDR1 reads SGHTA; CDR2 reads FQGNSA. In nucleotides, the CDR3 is TGTGCCAGCAGCTTAGCAGGGGGCCCCAGACAGCCCCAGCATTTT. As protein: CASSLAGGPRQPQHF.

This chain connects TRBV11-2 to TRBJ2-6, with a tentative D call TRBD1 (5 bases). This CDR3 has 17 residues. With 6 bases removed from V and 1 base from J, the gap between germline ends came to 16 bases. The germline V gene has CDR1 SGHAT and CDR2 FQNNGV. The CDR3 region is CASRTLRSGSGANVLTF. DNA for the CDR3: TGTGCCAGCAGGACGCTTAGGTCAGGGTCTGGGGCCAACGTCCTGACTTTC.

CDR3 DNA: TGTGCCAGCAGCCAAGAAGATGCTAGTCTAGGTTCCTACGAGCAGTACTTC. Its translation: CASSQEDASLGSYEQYF. The rearrangement links TRBV4-2 to TRBJ2-5; D is uncertain. The J call may be incorrect, as the DNA end agrees better with TRBJ2-7. The CDR3 extends over 17 amino acids. In germline, CDR1 is LGHNA, CDR2 YNFKEQ.

The CDR3 sequence: CASSAATGGAYGYGYTF. CDR3 DNA: TGTGCCAGCAGCGCGGCAACAGGGGGTGCGTACGGGTATGGCTACACCTTC. This chain connects TRBV9 to TRBJ1-2; the match to TRBD1 covers 8 bases. Germline trimming cut 3 bases from V and 5 bases from J; bases unmatched to any gene: 15. Germline assignment: CDR1 SGDLS and CDR2 YYNGEE. This CDR3 contains 17 residues.

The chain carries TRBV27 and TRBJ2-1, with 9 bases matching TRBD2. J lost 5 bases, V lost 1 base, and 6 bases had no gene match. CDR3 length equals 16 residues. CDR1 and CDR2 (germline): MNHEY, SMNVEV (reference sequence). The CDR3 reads CASSLLALAGHNEQFF. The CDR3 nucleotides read TGTGCCAGCAGTTTATTGGCACTAGCGGGTCACAATGAGCAGTTCTTC.

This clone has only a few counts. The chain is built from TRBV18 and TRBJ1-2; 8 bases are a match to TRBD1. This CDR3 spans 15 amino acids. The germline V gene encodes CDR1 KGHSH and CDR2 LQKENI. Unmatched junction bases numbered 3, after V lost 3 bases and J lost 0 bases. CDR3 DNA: TGTGCCAGCTCACCGGGACAGGACCCTAACTATGGCTACACCTTC. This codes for CASSPGQDPNYGYTF.

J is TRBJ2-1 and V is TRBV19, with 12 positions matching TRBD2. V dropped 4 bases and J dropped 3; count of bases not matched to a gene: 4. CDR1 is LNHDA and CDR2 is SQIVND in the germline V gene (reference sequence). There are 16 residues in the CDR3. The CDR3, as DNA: TGTGCCAGTAGTACTAGCGGGAGGGCCTTCTACAATGAGCAGTTCTTC. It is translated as CASSTSGRAFYNEQFF.

The CDR3 protein is CAWSVLPPGVHSGANVLTF. The CDR3 DNA follows: TGTGCCTGGAGTGTATTACCCCCAGGGGTGCACTCTGGGGCCAACGTCCTGACTTTC. V gene TRBV30 combines with J gene TRBJ2-6; D may be TRBD1 (6 bases). The germline V gene encodes CDR1 GTSNPN and CDR2 SVGIG (reference sequence). The CDR3 covers 19 residues. Trimming removed 0 bases at V and 0 bases at J, with 18 bases between.